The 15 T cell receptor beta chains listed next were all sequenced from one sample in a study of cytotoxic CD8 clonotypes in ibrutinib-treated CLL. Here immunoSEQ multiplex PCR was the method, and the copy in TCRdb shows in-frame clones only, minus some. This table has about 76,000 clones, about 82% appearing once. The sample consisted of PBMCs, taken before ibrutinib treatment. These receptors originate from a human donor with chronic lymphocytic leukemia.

In DNA, the CDR3 is TGCGCCAGCACCCCCAGCTCTGGGGCCAACGTCCTGACTTTC. The encoded protein is CASTPSSGANVLTF. The chain recombines TRBV5-1 with TRBJ2-6; D is uncertain. The germline V and J ends were trimmed by 6 bases and 0 bases, with 7 bases remaining between them. The germline CDR1 and CDR2 sequences are SGHRS and YFSETQ. This CDR3 is built from 14 residues.

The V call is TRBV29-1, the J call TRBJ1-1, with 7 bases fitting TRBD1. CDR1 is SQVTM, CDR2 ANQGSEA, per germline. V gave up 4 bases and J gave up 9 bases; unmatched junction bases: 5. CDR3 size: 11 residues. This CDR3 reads CSVGEQGKAFF. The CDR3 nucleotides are TGCAGCGTTGGAGAACAGGGGAAAGCTTTCTTT.

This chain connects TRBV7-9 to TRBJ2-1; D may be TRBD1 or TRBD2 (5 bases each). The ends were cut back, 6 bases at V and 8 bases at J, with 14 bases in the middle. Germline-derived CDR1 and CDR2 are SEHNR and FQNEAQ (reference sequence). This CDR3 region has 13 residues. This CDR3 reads CASSRDLNDEQFF. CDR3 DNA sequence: TGTGCCAGCAGTAGGGACCTCAACGATGAGCAGTTCTTC.

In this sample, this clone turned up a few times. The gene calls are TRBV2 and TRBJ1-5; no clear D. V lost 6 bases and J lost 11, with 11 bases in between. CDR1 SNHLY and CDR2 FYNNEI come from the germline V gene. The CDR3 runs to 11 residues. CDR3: CASRGSSSQHF. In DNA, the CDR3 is TGTGCCAGCAGGGGGAGTAGCTCCCAGCATTTT.

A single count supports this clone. CDR3 bases: TGTGCCAGCAGTCTCCCACAGGGGGAAATTTCCTACGAGCAGTACTTC. Protein: CASSLPQGEISYEQYF. The gene calls are TRBV5-6 and TRBJ2-7, with 8 bases that match TRBD1. The germline V gene encodes CDR1 SGHDT and CDR2 YYEEEE. The CDR3 length is 16 residues. J lost 1 base, V lost 5 bases, and 11 bases had no gene match.

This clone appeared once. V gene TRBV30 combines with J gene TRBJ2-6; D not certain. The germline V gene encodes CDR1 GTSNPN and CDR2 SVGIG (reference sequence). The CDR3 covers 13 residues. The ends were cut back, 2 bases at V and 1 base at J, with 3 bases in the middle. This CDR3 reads CAWSTSGANVLTF. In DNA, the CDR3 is TGTGCCTGGAGTACGTCTGGGGCCAACGTCCTGACTTTC.

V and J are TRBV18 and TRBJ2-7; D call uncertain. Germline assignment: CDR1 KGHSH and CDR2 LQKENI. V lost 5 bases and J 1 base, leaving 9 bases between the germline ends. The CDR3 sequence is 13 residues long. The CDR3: CASSVTYSYEQYF. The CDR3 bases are TGTGCCAGCTCAGTGACTTATTCCTACGAGCAGTACTTC.

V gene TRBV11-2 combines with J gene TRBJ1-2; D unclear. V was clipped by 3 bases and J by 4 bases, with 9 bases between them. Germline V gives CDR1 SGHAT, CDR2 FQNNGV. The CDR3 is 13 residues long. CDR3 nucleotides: TGTGCCAGCAGCTTTGACGGAACCTATGGCTACACCTTC. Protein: CASSFDGTYGYTF.

The CDR3 spells CASSLAGASRAFF. The CDR3 nucleotides are TGTGCCAGCAGCTTGGCGGGGGCTTCTCGAGCTTTCTTT. The V and J genes are TRBV11-3 and TRBJ1-1, with D tentatively TRBD1 (6 bases). V lost 3 bases to trimming and J lost 10 bases, with 15 bases between them. There are 13 residues in the CDR3. Germline values: CDR1 SGHNT, CDR2 YENEEA.

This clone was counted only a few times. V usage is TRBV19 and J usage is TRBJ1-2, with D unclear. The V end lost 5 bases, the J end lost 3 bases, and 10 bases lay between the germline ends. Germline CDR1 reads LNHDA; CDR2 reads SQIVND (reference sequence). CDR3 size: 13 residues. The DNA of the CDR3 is TGTGCCAGTAGTGGGGTTCTCGACTATGGCTACACCTTC. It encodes CASSGVLDYGYTF. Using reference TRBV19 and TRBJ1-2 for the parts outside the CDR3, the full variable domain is DGGITQSPKYLFRKEGQNVTLSCEQNLNHDAMYWYRQDPGQGLRLIYYSQIVNDFQKGDIAEGYSVSREKKESFPLTVTSAQKNPTAFYLCASSGVLDYGYTFGSGTRLTVV.

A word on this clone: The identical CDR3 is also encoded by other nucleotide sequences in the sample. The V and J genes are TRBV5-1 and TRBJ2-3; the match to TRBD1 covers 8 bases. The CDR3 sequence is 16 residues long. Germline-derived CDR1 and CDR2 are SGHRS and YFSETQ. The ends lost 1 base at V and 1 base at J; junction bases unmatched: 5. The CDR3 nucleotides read TGCGCCAGCAGCTTGCGTGCAGGGGGCGGCACAGATACGCAGTATTTT. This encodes CASSLRAGGGTDTQYF.

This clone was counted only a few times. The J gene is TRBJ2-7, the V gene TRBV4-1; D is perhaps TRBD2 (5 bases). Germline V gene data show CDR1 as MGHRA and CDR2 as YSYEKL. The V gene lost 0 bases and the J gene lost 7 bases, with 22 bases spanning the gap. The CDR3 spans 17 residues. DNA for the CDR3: TGCGCCAGCAGCCAAGATCGTTCGGGGTTCCGGCCAAGGGAGCAGTACTTC. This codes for CASSQDRSGFRPREQYF.

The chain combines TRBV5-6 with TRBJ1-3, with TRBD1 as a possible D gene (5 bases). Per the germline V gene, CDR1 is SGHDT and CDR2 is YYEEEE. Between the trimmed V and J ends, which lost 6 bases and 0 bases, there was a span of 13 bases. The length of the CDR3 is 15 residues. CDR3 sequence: CASTTTVDSGNTIYF. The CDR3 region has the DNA TGTGCCAGCACCACGACAGTCGACTCTGGAAACACCATATATTTT.

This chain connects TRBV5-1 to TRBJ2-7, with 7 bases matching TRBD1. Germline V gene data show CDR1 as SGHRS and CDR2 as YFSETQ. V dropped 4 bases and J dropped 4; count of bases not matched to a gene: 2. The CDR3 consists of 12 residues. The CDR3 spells CASSVTGYEQYF. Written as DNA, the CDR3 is TGCGCCAGCAGCGTGACAGGGTACGAGCAGTACTTC.

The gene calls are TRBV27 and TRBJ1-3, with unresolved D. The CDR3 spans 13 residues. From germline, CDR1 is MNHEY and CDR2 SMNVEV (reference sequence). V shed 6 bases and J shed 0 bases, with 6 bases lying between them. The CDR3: CASSPYSGNTIYF. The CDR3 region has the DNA TGTGCCAGCAGCCCGTACTCTGGAAACACCATATATTTT.